Listed here are 8 T cell receptor beta chains from one sample, sequenced in a study of OX40 agonist ivuxolimab in advanced cancers. Sequencing was performed with immunoSEQ multiplex PCR; in TCRdb, only in-frame clones are kept and a portion is missing. This table holds 60,000 to 75,000 clones, approximately 90% found once. The sample was CD4+ or CD8+ T cells sorted from blood, taken in a trial of the OX40 agonist ivuxolimab. Receptor source: an adult with an advanced solid tumor such as melanoma, head and neck, liver or kidney cancer.

This chain uses TRBV30 with TRBJ1-6, with D possibly being TRBD1 (6 bases). This CDR3 spans 13 amino acids. Germline V gene lookup returns CDR1 GTSNPN and CDR2 SVGIG (reference sequence). Trimming shortened V by 7 bases and J by 5 bases, and 12 bases separated the two germline ends. The CDR3 DNA reads TGTGCCTACCACGGACAGAATAATTCACCCCTCCACTTT. Amino acid sequence: CAYHGQNNSPLHF.

The V gene is TRBV18, the J gene TRBJ1-5; D call uncertain. The CDR3 runs to 16 residues. CDR1 and CDR2 from the germline V gene are KGHSH and LQKENI. V was cut by 1 base and J by 3 bases, with 13 bases left in between. The CDR3 nucleotides are TGTGCCAGCTCACCACTCGAGGGAAATCACAATCAGCCCCAGCATTTT. Encoded protein: CASSPLEGNHNQPQHF.

The chain has TRBV7-2 and TRBJ2-1, with unresolved D. Trimming took off 3 bases at V and 10 bases at J, with 4 bases between the two ends. The CDR3 consists of 10 residues. Germline V gene sequence: CDR1 SGHTA, CDR2 FQGNSA. The CDR3 sequence: CASSLGEQFF. The DNA of the CDR3 is TGTGCCAGCAGCTTGGGGGAGCAGTTCTTC.

The chain recombines TRBV7-9 with TRBJ2-7, with TRBD2 matching over 8 bases. This CDR3 has 14 amino acids. V trimming: 2 bases; J trimming: 2 bases; junction bases outside the gene matches: 2. Germline lookup yields CDR1 SEHNR and CDR2 FQNEAQ (reference sequence). The CDR3 region is CASSLPGGTYEQYF. As DNA, the CDR3 is TGTGCCAGCAGCTTACCGGGGGGGACCTACGAGCAGTACTTC.

J is TRBJ2-7 and V is TRBV10-1; 8 bases are a match to TRBD2. CDR3 length: 14 amino acids. With V trimmed by 2 bases and J by 6 bases, 6 bases remained unmatched. Germline assignment: CDR1 WNHNN and CDR2 SYGVQD (reference sequence). CDR3 coding DNA: TGCGCCAGCAGTGAGGTGCAAGCGGGAGTCGAGCAGTACTTC. Residues: CASSEVQAGVEQYF.

The V call is TRBV18, the J call TRBJ1-4; tentatively, D is TRBD1 (6 bases). The CDR3 runs to 18 residues. Germline assignment: CDR1 KGHSH and CDR2 LQKENI. V lost 6 bases and J 0 bases, leaving 20 bases between the germline ends. The CDR3 spells CASSLLSGTSSTNEKLFF. CDR3 in DNA: TGTGCCAGCTCCCTACTTTCCGGGACATCCTCAACTAATGAAAAACTGTTTTTT.

The chain links TRBV19 to TRBJ2-5; the match to TRBD1 covers 7 bases. Germline V gene lookup returns CDR1 LNHDA and CDR2 SQIVND (reference sequence). This CDR3 contains 12 residues. Trimming removed 9 bases from V and 4 bases from J; junction bases left unmatched: 5. The CDR3, as DNA: TGTGCCAGCCGAGGGGGCGGAGAGACCCAGTACTTC. It specifies CASRGGGETQYF.

The chain links TRBV5-1 to TRBJ1-3, with 7 bases that match TRBD1. The CDR3 totals 14 residues. Germline loops: CDR1 SGHRS, CDR2 YFSETQ. After removal of 3 bases from V and 0 bases from J, the junction contained 0 bases not matched to a gene. CDR3 residues: CASSSGGSGNTIYF. The DNA of the CDR3 is TGCGCCAGCAGCTCAGGGGGCTCTGGAAACACCATATATTTT.